The 17 T cell receptor beta chains given below trace back to one sample, sequenced in a study of cytomegalovirus exposure and HLA in healthy donors. Vbeta (60) and Jbeta (13) primers were used in the PCR. Clones were read by immunoSEQ multiplex PCR, and TCRdb kept only the in-frame ones, dropping some. The sample holds under 150,000 clones, 60% to 85% seen once. Material: PBMCs. The receptors derive from a woman in her thirties or forties in good health and CMV-seronegative.

The V call is TRBV5-8, the J call TRBJ1-6; 7 positions agree with TRBD1. Unmatched junction bases numbered 3, after V lost 0 bases and J lost 9 bases. This CDR3 is built from 14 residues. CDR1 and CDR2 from the germline V gene are SGHTS and YDEGEE. The CDR3, as DNA: TGTGCCAGCAGCTTGGCAGGGGGTGTTTCACCCCTCCACTTT. This encodes CASSLAGGVSPLHF. Filled out from reference TRBV5-8 and TRBJ1-6, the complete variable domain reads EAGVTQSPTHLIKTRGQQATLRCSPISGHTSVYWYQQALGLGLQFLLWYDEGEERNRGNFPPRFSGRQFPNYSSELNVNALELEDSALYLCASSLAGGVSPLHFGNGTRLTVT.

CDR3 sequence reads: CASSRASGWNRELFF. The CDR3 nucleotides are TGTGCCAGCAGTAGAGCTAGCGGGTGGAACCGGGAGCTGTTTTTT. The J gene is TRBJ2-2, the V gene TRBV27; 8 nucleotides agree with TRBD2. The ends lost 5 bases at V and 9 bases at J; junction bases unmatched: 11. Germline CDR1 MNHEY, CDR2 SMNVEV (reference sequence). This CDR3 contains 15 residues.

This clone has a handful of counts. The rearrangement joins TRBV19 to TRBJ2-7; D perhaps matches TRBD1 (7 bases). The CDR3 sequence is 13 residues long. V shed 5 bases and J shed 4 bases, with 12 bases lying between them. Germline CDR1 and CDR2: LNHDA and SQIVND (reference sequence). CDR3: CASSAGQTYEQYF. CDR3 sequence (DNA): TGTGCCAGTAGTGCGGGACAGACTTACGAGCAGTACTTC.

The CDR3 nucleotides are TGTGCCAGCAGTCCTCACACCGGGGAGCTGTTTTTT. Translation gives CASSPHTGELFF. The chain carries TRBV27 and TRBJ2-2; no reliable D call. The CDR3 contains 12 residues. Trimming removed 5 bases from V and 3 bases from J, with 4 bases in between. Per the germline V gene, CDR1 is MNHEY and CDR2 is SMNVEV (reference sequence).

This chain uses TRBV11-2 with TRBJ2-7; D perhaps matches TRBD2 (7 bases). The germline V gene encodes CDR1 SGHAT and CDR2 FQNNGV. V lost 0 bases and J 0 bases, leaving 12 bases between the germline ends. The CDR3 is 16 amino acids. The CDR3 DNA reads TGTGCCAGCAGCTTAGAAGGGGGGGCGCCCTCCTACGAGCAGTACTTC. Protein product: CASSLEGGAPSYEQYF. Supplemented by reference TRBV11-2 and TRBJ2-7, the full variable domain reads EAGVAQSPRYKIIEKRQSVAFWCNPISGHATLYWYQQILGQGPKLLIQFQNNGVVDDSQLPKDRFSAERLKGVDSTLKIQPAKLEDSAVYLCASSLEGGAPSYEQYFGPGTRLTVT.

The chain joins TRBV21-1 to TRBJ2-7; TRBD1, as called in the table, went unchecked against the DNA. TRBV21-1 is listed as a pseudogene. The CDR3 extends over 15 amino acids. The CDR3 nucleotides read TGTGCCAGCAGCATGACCGGGACAGTGATAAACGAGCAGTACTTC. Translation gives CASSMTGTVINEQYF.

The rearrangement joins TRBV5-5 to TRBJ2-2, with D perhaps TRBD2 (6 bases). The germline CDR1 and CDR2 sequences are SGHKS and YYEKEE (reference sequence). The ends were cut back, 7 bases at V and 3 bases at J, with 16 bases in the middle. This CDR3 contains 15 residues. DNA of the CDR3: TGTGCCAGCGGCGGCCGGGACTCCTACACCGGGGAGCTGTTTTTT. Amino acid sequence: CASGGRDSYTGELFF.

The chain recombines TRBV6-1 with TRBJ1-3; D remains ambiguous. CDR3 length equals 15 residues. The V and J ends lost 6 bases and 2 bases respectively, with 14 bases between them. Germline V gene lookup returns CDR1 MNHNS and CDR2 SASEGT. The CDR3 region has the DNA TGTGCCAGCAGCGTGGGAGAGTCCACTGGAAACACCATATATTTT. This gives the protein CASSVGESTGNTIYF.

This chain uses TRBV5-1 with TRBJ2-3; D may be TRBD1 (5 bases). Germline V gene lookup returns CDR1 SGHRS and CDR2 YFSETQ. V shed 7 bases and J shed 0 bases, with 21 bases lying between them. This CDR3 has 17 residues. The CDR3 spells CASLPMGLPGSTDTQYF. The CDR3 DNA is TGCGCCAGCCTCCCTATGGGCCTACCAGGGAGCACAGATACGCAGTATTTT.

This clone was observed a single time. This sequence joins TRBV21-1 and TRBJ2-3; TRBD2 is taken as the D call from the table, unchecked against the DNA. TRBV21-1 is termed a pseudogene. CDR3 length: 14 residues. CDR3 DNA sequence: TGTGCCAGCAGCAAAGACGGGAGTTCAGATACGCAGTATTTT. Its translation is CASSKDGSSDTQYF.

The sample holds one count of this clone. The V call is TRBV19, the J call TRBJ1-3; 7 bases map to TRBD1. With V trimmed by 4 bases and J by 0 bases, 3 bases remained unmatched. CDR1 and CDR2 from the germline V gene are LNHDA and SQIVND (reference sequence). The CDR3 contains 15 residues. This CDR3 reads CASSTGTASGNTIYF. In DNA, the CDR3 is TGTGCCAGTAGTACCGGGACAGCCTCTGGAAACACCATATATTTT.

The chain recombines TRBV5-1 with TRBJ1-1, with TRBD1 matching 9 bases. V lost 3 bases and J lost 5; bases outside the gene matches: 5. The germline gives CDR1 SGHRS, CDR2 YFSETQ. This CDR3 has 14 residues. The CDR3 region has the DNA TGCGCCAGCAGCTCGACAGGGGGGTGGACTGAAGCTTTCTTT. Translated: CASSSTGGWTEAFF.

The gene calls are TRBV19 and TRBJ1-1; D may be TRBD1 (6 bases). Germline lookup yields CDR1 LNHDA and CDR2 SQIVND (reference sequence). The CDR3 consists of 15 residues. V lost 4 bases and J 4 bases, leaving 16 bases between the germline ends. As DNA, the CDR3 is TGTGCCAGTAGTACCCCATACAGGGAGGGCACTGAAGCTTTCTTT. Translation: CASSTPYREGTEAFF.

This chain uses TRBV27 with TRBJ1-4, with D maybe TRBD1 (5 bases). The ends were cut back, 8 bases at V and 1 base at J, with 11 bases in the middle. Germline V gene data show CDR1 as MNHEY and CDR2 as SMNVEV (reference sequence). This CDR3 region has 14 residues. Here the CDR3 DNA reads TGTGCCAGCGGGGGGTTTGTAACTAATGAAAAACTGTTTTTT. It is translated as CASGGFVTNEKLFF.

This clone is a singleton in its sample. This chain uses TRBV28 with TRBJ2-1; 11 positions agree with TRBD2. There are 15 residues in the CDR3. CDR1 is MDHEN, CDR2 SYDVKM, per germline. V lost 6 bases, J lost 4 bases, and 5 bases stayed unmatched. CDR3 sequence: CASRAGTSGYNEQFF. The CDR3 DNA is TGTGCCAGCAGGGCCGGGACTAGCGGTTACAATGAGCAGTTCTTC.

This chain joins TRBV28 and TRBJ1-3; maybe TRBD1 (6 bases). Trimming cost V 7 bases and J 4 bases, with 23 bases left between them. This CDR3 has 17 amino acids. Germline V gene lookup returns CDR1 MDHEN and CDR2 SYDVKM. CDR3 DNA sequence: TGTGCCAGCACTCAACAGGACAGAGGCTTAGCGGGAAACACCATATATTTT. This sequence encodes CASTQQDRGLAGNTIYF.

The chain carries TRBV15 and TRBJ2-3; 8 bases align to TRBD2. V trimming: 1 base; J trimming: 2 bases; junction bases outside the gene matches: 5. CDR3 size: 16 residues. Germline V gene lookup returns CDR1 LNHNV and CDR2 YYDKDF (reference sequence). CDR3 bases: TGTGCCACCAGCAGAGGTACTAGCGGCTACACAGATACGCAGTATTTT. This translates into CATSRGTSGYTDTQYF.